This TCR beta chain appears in the sequencing data of a study of blood T cells in healthy people across ages. Notes on the study in general: Because sorting was not performed, PBMCs prevented conclusive naive versus antigen-experienced comparison.

Concerning this clonotype: The antigen is not known.

The study isolated at least 6.5 million PBMCs from each sample. The CDR3 sequence is 15 residues long. Germline V CDR1 and CDR2: LGHDT, YNNKEL (reference sequence). V was shortened by 4 bases and J by 3 bases, with 12 bases between the two germline ends. Then a second PCR, running about 6 to 11 cycles, was carried out with a sample-barcoded 5' primer and a J-beta primer mix. TCRdb reanalysed the 5' RACE reads using MiXCR and keeps one entry per CDR3 protein. The data show hundreds of thousands of distinct CDR3 sequences, 45% to 65% seen once. Sequences were obtained from blood. This clonotype was sampled from a man between 60 and 70 years old in good health. This sequence joins TRBV3-1 and TRBJ1-4; D unresolved. The CDR3 region is CASSPKGLPNEKLFF. DNA for the CDR3: TGTGCCAGCAGCCCCAAGGGCTTGCCTAATGAAAAACTGTTTTTT.